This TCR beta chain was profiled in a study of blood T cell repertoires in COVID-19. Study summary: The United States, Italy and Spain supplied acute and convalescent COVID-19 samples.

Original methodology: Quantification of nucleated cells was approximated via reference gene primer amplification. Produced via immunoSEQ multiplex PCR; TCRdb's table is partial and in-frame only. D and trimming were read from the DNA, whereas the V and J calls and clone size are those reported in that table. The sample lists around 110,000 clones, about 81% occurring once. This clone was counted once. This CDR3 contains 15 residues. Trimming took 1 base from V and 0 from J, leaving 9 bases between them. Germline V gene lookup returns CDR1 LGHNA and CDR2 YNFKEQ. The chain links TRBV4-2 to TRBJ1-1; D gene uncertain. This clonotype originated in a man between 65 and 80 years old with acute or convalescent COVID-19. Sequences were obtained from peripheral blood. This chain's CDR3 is CASSQVVEMNTEAFF. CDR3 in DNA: TGTGCCAGCAGCCAAGTGGTAGAGATGAACACTGAAGCTTTCTTT.